These 26 T cell receptor beta chains came from one sample sequenced in a study of cytomegalovirus exposure and HLA in healthy donors listed by TCRdb under 2017. To prepare the library, the immunoSEQ multiplex PCR assay was applied. The multiplex PCR relied on a mix of 60 forward primers for TCR Vbeta segments and 13 reverse primers for TCR Jbeta segments. TCRdb obtained this table from immuneACCESS and retained in-frame rearrangements with V and J assigned. These tables miss some clones; where compared with another copy, unresolved V genes account for less than half of the shortfall, and the remainder is unexplained. Counted in this sample were some 180,000 clones; around a tenth of them appeared once. The ten biggest clones cover 1% to 1.5% of the sample. Material for sequencing was PBMCs. The receptors were sampled from a woman in her twenties or thirties in good health and CMV-seropositive.

This clone was found a few times. The chain couples TRBV6-1 to TRBJ1-1; TRBD1 might be the D (5 bases). CDR1 is MNHNS and CDR2 is SASEGT in the germline V gene. This CDR3 comprises 11 residues. V was shortened by 8 bases and J by 4 bases, with 8 bases between the two germline ends. CDR3 bases: TGTGCCAGCCCTGACAGCACTGAAGCTTTCTTT. It is translated as CASPDSTEAFF.

This chain links TRBV6-6 with TRBJ1-4; 10 bases fit TRBD1. The CDR3 is made up of 15 amino acids. In germline, CDR1 is MNHNY, CDR2 SVGAGI (reference sequence). J gave up 6 bases and V 6 bases, and 7 bases lay outside the gene matches. The CDR3 nucleotides are TGTGCCAGCAGCCCCAGACAGGGGGCGGATGAAAAACTGTTTTTT. Protein product: CASSPRQGADEKLFF.

Details on this clone: At one end, the junction sequence differs from germline, possibly due to a read error. CDR3 in amino acids: CATLGDIDRMWF. For the CDR3, the DNA is TGTGCCACCCTTGGTGACATAGACAGGATGTGGTTT. The gene calls are TRBV10-3 and TRBJ1-1; perhaps TRBD1 as D (6 bases). CDR1 ENHRY and CDR2 SYGVKD come from the germline V gene. The CDR3 contains 12 residues.

This sequence joins TRBV7-9 and TRBJ2-5, with 13 bases fitting TRBD2. In germline, CDR1 is SEHNR, CDR2 FQNEAQ (reference sequence). The CDR3 is 17 residues long. Trimming removed 6 bases from V and 2 bases from J; junction bases left unmatched: 9. The DNA for the CDR3 is TGTGCCAGCAGTCAACGGGGACTAGCGGGAATACAAGAGACCCAGTACTTC. Amino acids: CASSQRGLAGIQETQYF.

This chain connects TRBV29-1 to TRBJ2-7; TRBD1 agrees at 11 bases. The CDR3 loop spans 13 amino acids. After removal of 7 bases from V and 0 bases from J, the junction contained 2 bases not matched to a gene. Germline-derived CDR1 and CDR2 are SQVTM and ANQGSEA. In DNA form, the CDR3 reads TGCAGCGCTGGACAGGGGGCCTCCTACGAGCAGTACTTC. Translating it yields CSAGQGASYEQYF.

The rearrangement joins TRBV2 to TRBJ2-6; D gene uncertain. The CDR3 totals 15 residues. The V end was cut by 2 bases, the J end by 0 bases, with 5 bases between. Germline CDR1 and CDR2: SNHLY and FYNNEI. The CDR3 region is CASSELPSGANVLTF. The CDR3, as DNA: TGTGCCAGCAGTGAACTCCCCTCTGGGGCCAACGTCCTGACTTTC.

CDR3 sequence reads: CAVSSGYNEQFF. Written as DNA, the CDR3 is TGTGCCGTTAGTAGCGGATACAATGAGCAGTTCTTC. This rearrangement joins TRBV27 to TRBJ2-1; D possibly corresponds to TRBD2 (6 bases). CDR1 MNHEY and CDR2 SMNVEV come from the germline V gene (reference sequence). V was pared by 11 bases and J by 4 bases, with 12 bases between. CDR3 length: 12 residues.

The DNA for the CDR3 is TGTGCCAGCAGCGCAGACCCGGGACAGGGTCTCTCCGAGCAGTACTTC. Its protein is CASSADPGQGLSEQYF. This chain links TRBV9 with TRBJ2-7; 9 nucleotides align to TRBD1. Germline V gene lookup returns CDR1 SGDLS and CDR2 YYNGEE. The V gene end was trimmed by 3 bases and the J gene end by 6 bases; junction bases not matched to a gene: 13. CDR3 length: 16 residues.

The chain recombines TRBV19 with TRBJ2-1; the match to TRBD2 covers 7 bases. CDR1 is LNHDA and CDR2 is SQIVND in the germline V gene (reference sequence). This CDR3 has 15 amino acids. Trimming at V came to 5 bases and at J to 3 bases, leaving 7 bases not matched to a gene. The CDR3 DNA is TGTGCCAGTAGTCCCTACGGGAGGTACTACAATGAGCAGTTCTTC. As protein: CASSPYGRYYNEQFF. The complete variable domain, with remaining parts taken from reference TRBV19 and TRBJ2-1, reads DGGITQSPKYLFRKEGQNVTLSCEQNLNHDAMYWYRQDPGQGLRLIYYSQIVNDFQKGDIAEGYSVSREKKESFPLTVTSAQKNPTAFYLCASSPYGRYYNEQFFGPGTRLTVL.

This clone turned up a few times. The genes are TRBV7-8 and TRBJ2-3, with 15 bases that match TRBD2. CDR1 and CDR2 (germline): SGHVS, FQNEAQ. With V trimmed by 1 base and J by 4 bases, 3 bases remained unmatched. The CDR3 has 17 residues. The CDR3 loop is CASSLGTSGRASDTQYF. For the CDR3, the DNA is TGTGCCAGCAGCTTAGGGACTAGCGGGAGGGCATCAGATACGCAGTATTTT.

The rearrangement links TRBV6-4 to TRBJ2-4; 10 bases fit TRBD2. Germline V gene sequence: CDR1 MRHNA, CDR2 SNTAGT. The CDR3 sequence is 18 residues long. Trimming cost V 0 bases and J 8 bases; bases outside gene matches: 13. CDR3 loop: CASSDSPPASGRIDIQYF. The CDR3 bases are TGTGCCAGCAGTGACTCTCCCCCTGCTAGCGGGAGAATAGACATTCAGTACTTC.

This clone was counted a few times. The genes are TRBV4-1 and TRBJ2-7; no clear D. Trimming removed 1 base at V and 8 bases at J, with 12 bases between. CDR3 size: 13 residues. The V gene's germline CDR1 is MGHRA and CDR2 YSYEKL. The CDR3 DNA reads as TGCGCCAGCAGCCAAGGGCCCCTCAGAAAGCAGTACTTC. This encodes CASSQGPLRKQYF.

This clone was counted between two and nine times. The CDR3, as DNA: TGTGCCAGCAGCCAAGATGAAGGGGATTATGAAAAACTGTTTTTT. Its protein is CASSQDEGDYEKLFF. The chain couples TRBV14 to TRBJ1-4, with TRBD1 as a possible D gene (5 bases). CDR3 length equals 15 residues. Trimming took off 0 bases at V and 6 bases at J, with 11 bases between the two ends. The germline V gene encodes CDR1 SGHDN and CDR2 FVKESK.

In its sample, this clone was seen a few times. V usage is TRBV19 and J usage is TRBJ2-3, with a tentative D call TRBD2 (5 bases). This CDR3 comprises 15 residues. The ends were cut back, 5 bases at V and 0 bases at J, with 12 bases in the middle. The germline V gene encodes CDR1 LNHDA and CDR2 SQIVND (reference sequence). In nucleotides, the CDR3 is TGTGCCAGTAGTCGCTGGACTGAGAGCACAGATACGCAGTATTTT. Translating it yields CASSRWTESTDTQYF.

The table lists this clone with a few counts. V is TRBV1 and J is TRBJ2-1; TRBD1 reflects the table's D call only, with no check against the DNA. TRBV1 is deemed a pseudogene. The length of the CDR3 is 17 residues. The DNA for the CDR3 is TGCACCAGCAGCCACACACCGGGACAGGGCCCTTTTAATGAGCAGTTCTTC. This gives the protein CTSSHTPGQGPFNEQFF.

This chain links TRBV6-1 with TRBJ1-1, with 9 bases matching TRBD1. V was pared by 7 bases and J by 3 bases, with 6 bases of the junction left unmatched. The length of the CDR3 is 14 residues. The germline gives CDR1 MNHNS, CDR2 SASEGT. The CDR3 region is CASKRGQGDTEAFF. CDR3 DNA sequence: TGTGCCAGCAAAAGGGGACAGGGTGACACTGAAGCTTTCTTT.

The V call is TRBV6-6, the J call TRBJ2-7; 10 bases line up with TRBD2. With 0 bases clipped from V and 3 bases from J, the junction kept 2 bases outside the gene matches. Germline V gene data show CDR1 as MNHNY and CDR2 as SVGAGI (reference sequence). This CDR3 has 15 amino acids. CDR3 sequence (DNA): TGTGCCAGCAGTTACTCGCTAGCGGGAGTCTACGAGCAGTACTTC. Protein sequence: CASSYSLAGVYEQYF.

V is TRBV21-1 and J is TRBJ2-1; TRBD2 was called by the table and not checked on the DNA. TRBV21-1 is assigned pseudogene status. The CDR3 contains 17 residues. The CDR3, as DNA: TGTGCCAGCAGCAATTGTATTGGGACTAGACAATACAATGAGCAGTTCTTC. It encodes CASSNCIGTRQYNEQFF.

Only a few counts were recorded for this clone. The gene calls are TRBV6-1 and TRBJ2-7; D is perhaps TRBD1 (5 bases). The CDR3 consists of 14 residues. Germline CDR1 reads MNHNS; CDR2 reads SASEGT. V shed 2 bases and J shed 2 bases, with 10 bases lying between them. CDR3 sequence: CASSERGRAYEQYF. Written as DNA, the CDR3 is TGTGCCAGCAGTGAAAGGGGCAGAGCCTACGAGCAGTACTTC.

This clone turned up a few times. This chain's CDR3 is CASSLGLGIVNEQFF. The CDR3 DNA follows: TGTGCCAGCAGCTTAGGCCTCGGGATAGTTAATGAGCAGTTCTTC. J is TRBJ2-1 and V is TRBV13; tentative D call: TRBD2 (5 bases). The CDR3 extends over 15 amino acids. Germline CDR1 PRHDT, CDR2 FYEKMQ (reference sequence). V was clipped by 0 bases and J by 7 bases, with 13 bases between them.

This clone has a handful of counts. This chain joins TRBV6-5 and TRBJ1-2, with D possibly TRBD1 on 5 matching bases. The CDR3 covers 13 residues. Trimming removed 2 bases from V and 7 bases from J, with 11 bases in between. Germline V gene sequence: CDR1 MNHEY, CDR2 SVGAGI. For the CDR3, the DNA is TGTGCCAGCAGTTACGTCCAGGACACTGGCTACACCTTC. It encodes CASSYVQDTGYTF.

The chain is built from TRBV6-6 and TRBJ2-3; D call uncertain. This CDR3 has 15 amino acids. Trimming took off 6 bases at V and 0 bases at J, with 13 bases between the two ends. The germline CDR1 and CDR2 sequences are MNHNY and SVGAGI (reference sequence). For the CDR3, the DNA is TGTGCCAGCAGCTCCCGAGGATCTAGCACAGATACGCAGTATTTT. It yields the protein CASSSRGSSTDTQYF.

The chain joins TRBV18 to TRBJ2-7; 7 bases agree with TRBD2. This CDR3 is built from 12 residues. The V gene's germline CDR1 is KGHSH and CDR2 LQKENI. V lost 0 bases and J lost 11; bases outside the gene matches: 4. In DNA, the CDR3 is TGTGCCAGCTCACCACCGGGAGGGCAGGAGTACTTC. Encoded protein: CASSPPGGQEYF.

V gene TRBV2 combines with J gene TRBJ1-5; 9 nucleotides align to TRBD1. CDR1 and CDR2 from the germline V gene are SNHLY and FYNNEI. The CDR3 consists of 14 residues. V gave up 5 bases and J gave up 4 bases; unmatched junction bases: 3. This CDR3 reads CASSWDRANQPQHF. The CDR3 DNA reads as TGTGCCAGCAGTTGGGACAGGGCTAATCAGCCCCAGCATTTT. The full variable domain, with the rest looked up from reference TRBV2 and TRBJ1-5, is EPEVTQTPSHQVTQMGQEVILRCVPISNHLYFYWYRQILGQKVEFLVSFYNNEISEKSEIFDDQFSVERPDGSNFTLKIRSTKLEDSAMYFCASSWDRANQPQHFGDGTRLSIL.

This clone was seen only a few times. The chain joins TRBV18 to TRBJ1-2; no reliable D call. This CDR3 spans 13 amino acids. The germline V and J ends were trimmed by 3 bases and 2 bases, with 7 bases remaining between them. Germline V gene sequence: CDR1 KGHSH, CDR2 LQKENI. DNA of the CDR3: TGTGCCAGCTCACCTGACGGGAACTATGGCTACACCTTC. Protein: CASSPDGNYGYTF.

This clone has a handful of counts. The rearrangement joins TRBV19 to TRBJ2-1; TRBD2 matches at 7 bases. This CDR3 region has 14 residues. Germline CDR1 and CDR2: LNHDA and SQIVND (reference sequence). V trimming: 4 bases; J trimming: 3 bases; junction bases outside the gene matches: 3. The CDR3 region has the DNA TGTGCCAGTAGTAGGGACTACCTCTACAATGAGCAGTTCTTC. Translation: CASSRDYLYNEQFF.